Presented here are 15 T cell receptor beta chains from one specimen sequenced in a study of T cells of healthy individuals. TCRdb re-called the 5' RACE reads through MiXCR, storing one row per CDR3 protein. The table lists 40,000 to 60,000 distinct CDR3 sequences, about 14% of them singletons, with more than 15% in the top ten. The source is a human donor in good health.

In this sample, this clonotype turned up many times. A read error may account for a junction end that differs from germline. This sequence joins TRBV30 and TRBJ2-5; 9 bases are shared with TRBD2. Germline lookup yields CDR1 GTSNPN and CDR2 SVGIG (reference sequence). The CDR3 loop spans 15 amino acids. The CDR3 loop reads CAWTASGELGETQYF. CDR3 coding DNA: TGTGCGTGGACGGCTAGCGGGGAACTGGGAGAGACCCAGTACTTC.

This chain links TRBV11-2 with TRBJ2-6; D remains unclear. The CDR3 extends over 15 amino acids. The germline V gene encodes CDR1 SGHAT and CDR2 FQNNGV. Trimming removed 4 bases at V and 1 base at J, with 8 bases between. The DNA of the CDR3 is TGTGCCAGCAGCTGGCGGAGTTCTGGGGCCAACGTCCTGACTTTC. Residues: CASSWRSSGANVLTF.

This clonotype was found many times. The rearrangement joins TRBV6-6 to TRBJ1-6, with D uncertain. V was cut by 8 bases and J by 8 bases, with 10 bases left in between. CDR3 length: 12 amino acids. The V gene's germline CDR1 is MNHNY and CDR2 SVGAGI (reference sequence). In nucleotides, the CDR3 is TGTGCCAGCGGGGAGGAAGATTCACCCCTCCACTTT. Translation gives CASGEEDSPLHF.

The J gene is TRBJ2-5, the V gene TRBV4-1; TRBD1 aligns across 11 bases. The CDR3 totals 17 residues. The V gene end was trimmed by 3 bases and the J gene end by 4 bases; junction bases not matched to a gene: 10. Germline-derived CDR1 and CDR2 are MGHRA and YSYEKL. The CDR3 DNA sequence: TGCGCCAGCAGCCAGCTCAACACCGGGACAGGGGGAGAGACCCAGTACTTC. Encoded protein: CASSQLNTGTGGETQYF.

This clonotype was detected ten times or more. CDR3 region: CSASDDRGVGSNQPQHF. For the CDR3, the DNA is TGCAGTGCTAGTGACGACAGGGGAGTGGGAAGCAATCAGCCCCAGCATTTT. V gene TRBV20-1 combines with J gene TRBJ1-5; TRBD1 aligns across 8 bases. Germline V CDR1 and CDR2: DFQATT, SNEGSKA (reference sequence). V lost 3 bases, J lost 1 base, and 11 bases stayed unmatched. The CDR3 covers 17 residues.

This clonotype was seen repeatedly, ten times or more. This sequence joins TRBV2 and TRBJ2-7, with D perhaps assigned TRBD1 or TRBD2 (5 bases each). V dropped 9 bases and J dropped 2 bases, with 17 bases sitting between them. The CDR3 is made up of 14 amino acids. Germline V lookup: CDR1 SNHLY, CDR2 FYNNEI. The CDR3 region is CASGPRDLTYEQYF. Written as DNA, the CDR3 is TGTGCCAGTGGGCCTCGGGACCTTACCTACGAGCAGTACTTC.

The rearrangement joins TRBV2 to TRBJ1-2; no definite D call. V was pared by 4 bases and J by 2 bases, with 14 bases between. The CDR3 runs 15 residues. Germline CDR1 SNHLY, CDR2 FYNNEI. CDR3 amino acids: CASSVAPDGNYGYTF. The CDR3 DNA follows: TGTGCCAGCAGTGTGGCCCCAGATGGGAACTATGGCTACACCTTC.

Ten or more counts support this clonotype. This sequence joins TRBV7-8 and TRBJ1-2, with D possibly matching TRBD1 (6 bases). With 1 base removed from V and 6 bases from J, the gap between germline ends came to 21 bases. The length of the CDR3 is 17 residues. CDR1 and CDR2 (germline): SGHVS, FQNEAQ. CDR3 sequence reads: CASSLGRMVRGTHGYTF. The CDR3 DNA sequence: TGTGCCAGCAGCTTAGGAAGAATGGTCAGGGGAACCCATGGCTACACCTTC.

This chain connects TRBV29-1 to TRBJ1-5; possible D gene TRBD1, 6 bases. Germline CDR1 and CDR2: SQVTM and ANQGSEA. The V end was cut by 4 bases, the J end by 6 bases, with 16 bases between. The CDR3 has 14 residues. CDR3: CSVGPSGGGQPQHF. In DNA, the CDR3 is TGCAGCGTTGGACCGAGCGGGGGCGGTCAGCCCCAGCATTTT.

This clonotype was detected many times. This chain uses TRBV20-1 with TRBJ2-1, with 9 bases matching TRBD2. Germline CDR1 DFQATT, CDR2 SNEGSKA (reference sequence). After removal of 6 bases from V and 5 bases from J, the junction contained 8 bases not matched to a gene. This CDR3 is built from 14 residues. CDR3 in DNA: TGCAGTGCCGCACTAGCGGGTAACGACAATGAGCAGTTCTTC. It is translated as CSAALAGNDNEQFF.

This clonotype came up many times. This rearrangement joins TRBV12-3 or TRBV12-4 to TRBJ1-2, with TRBD1 matching over 9 bases. The CDR3 covers 14 residues. The V and J ends lost 3 bases and 6 bases, in that order; junction bases with no gene match: 5. The CDR3 region has the DNA TGTGCCAGCAGTTTCCGTGACAGGGGGAATGGCTACACCTTC. It encodes CASSFRDRGNGYTF.

The chain carries TRBV12-3 or TRBV12-4 and TRBJ2-7, with 9 bases fitting TRBD1. The length of the CDR3 is 16 residues. Germline trimming cut 6 bases from V and 4 bases from J; bases unmatched to any gene: 13. The CDR3 loop reads CASSPFLDRGSYEQYF. DNA of the CDR3: TGTGCCAGCAGCCCTTTTCTTGACAGGGGGTCGTACGAGCAGTACTTC.

This chain joins TRBV12-3 or TRBV12-4 and TRBJ1-6, with D possibly matching TRBD1 (5 bases). The CDR3 has 15 residues. The ends were cut back, 5 bases at V and 8 bases at J, with 16 bases in the middle. Here the CDR3 DNA reads TGTGCCAGCAGTATAGGGGTAGGGAGTCATTCACCCCTCCACTTT. Its protein is CASSIGVGSHSPLHF.

The chain couples TRBV5-5 to TRBJ2-3, with TRBD2 identical over 10 bases. Germline loops: CDR1 SGHKS, CDR2 YYEKEE (reference sequence). V was clipped by 0 bases and J by 4 bases; unmatched bases: 5. The CDR3 loop spans 16 amino acids. CDR3 DNA sequence: TGTGCCAGCAGCTTGGAGCGGGAGGGCCTAGCAGATACGCAGTATTTT. This gives the protein CASSLEREGLADTQYF.

Many counts were recorded for this clonotype. The J gene is TRBJ2-7, the V gene TRBV24-1; tentative D call: TRBD2 (7 bases). This CDR3 region has 15 residues. Trimming pared 5 bases from V and 1 base from J, leaving 14 bases between. Germline values: CDR1 KGHDR, CDR2 SFDVKD. CDR3 sequence (DNA): TGTGCCACCAGTGCAGGGGCTAGCGGATCCTACGAGCAGTACTTC. Residues: CATSAGASGSYEQYF.